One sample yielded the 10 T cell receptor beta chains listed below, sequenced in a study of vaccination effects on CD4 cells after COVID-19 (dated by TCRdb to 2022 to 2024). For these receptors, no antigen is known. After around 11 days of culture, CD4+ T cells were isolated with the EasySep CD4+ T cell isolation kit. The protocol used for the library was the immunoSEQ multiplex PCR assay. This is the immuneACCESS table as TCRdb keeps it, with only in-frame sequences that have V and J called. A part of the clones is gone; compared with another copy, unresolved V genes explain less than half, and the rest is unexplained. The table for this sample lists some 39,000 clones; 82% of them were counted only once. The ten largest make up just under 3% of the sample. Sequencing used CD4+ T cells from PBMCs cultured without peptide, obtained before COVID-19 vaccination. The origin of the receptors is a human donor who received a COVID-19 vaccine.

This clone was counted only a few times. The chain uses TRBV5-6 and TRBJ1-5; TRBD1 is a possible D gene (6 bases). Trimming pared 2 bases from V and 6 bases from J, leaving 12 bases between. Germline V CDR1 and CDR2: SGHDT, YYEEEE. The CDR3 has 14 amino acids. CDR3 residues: CASSFRGFGQPQHF. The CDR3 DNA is TGTGCCAGCAGCTTCAGGGGATTCGGTCAGCCCCAGCATTTT.

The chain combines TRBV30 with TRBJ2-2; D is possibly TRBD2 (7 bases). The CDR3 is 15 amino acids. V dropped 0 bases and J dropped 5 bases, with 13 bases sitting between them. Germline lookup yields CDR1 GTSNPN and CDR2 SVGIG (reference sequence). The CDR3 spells CAWSVEGRGTGELFF. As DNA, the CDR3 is TGTGCCTGGAGTGTAGAGGGGAGGGGGACCGGGGAGCTGTTTTTT.

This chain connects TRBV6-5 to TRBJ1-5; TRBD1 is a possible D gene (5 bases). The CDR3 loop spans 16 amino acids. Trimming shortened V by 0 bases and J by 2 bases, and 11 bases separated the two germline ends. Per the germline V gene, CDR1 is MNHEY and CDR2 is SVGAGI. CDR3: CASSYSGGKGNQPQHF. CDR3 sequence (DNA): TGTGCCAGCAGTTACTCGGGGGGGAAGGGCAATCAGCCCCAGCATTTT.

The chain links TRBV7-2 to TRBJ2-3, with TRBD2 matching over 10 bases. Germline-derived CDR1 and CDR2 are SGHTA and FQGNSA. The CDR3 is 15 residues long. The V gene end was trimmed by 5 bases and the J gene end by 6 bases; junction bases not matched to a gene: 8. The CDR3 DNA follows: TGTGCCAGCAGCCTACTAGCGGGGAGGTACGATACGCAGTATTTT. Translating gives CASSLLAGRYDTQYF.

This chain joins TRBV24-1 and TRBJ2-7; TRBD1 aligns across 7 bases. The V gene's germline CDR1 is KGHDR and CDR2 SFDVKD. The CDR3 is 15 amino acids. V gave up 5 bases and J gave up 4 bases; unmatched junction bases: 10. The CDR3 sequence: CATSGLRDRPYEQYV. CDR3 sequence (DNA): TGTGCCACCAGTGGTCTCCGGGACAGACCGTACGAGCAGTACGTC.

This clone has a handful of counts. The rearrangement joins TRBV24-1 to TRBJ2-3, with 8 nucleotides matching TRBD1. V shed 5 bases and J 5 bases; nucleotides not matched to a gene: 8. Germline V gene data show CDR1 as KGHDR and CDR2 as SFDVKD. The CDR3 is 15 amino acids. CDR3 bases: TGTGCCACCAGTGCCAAGACAGGGGCAAGAGATACGCAGTATTTT. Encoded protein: CATSAKTGARDTQYF.

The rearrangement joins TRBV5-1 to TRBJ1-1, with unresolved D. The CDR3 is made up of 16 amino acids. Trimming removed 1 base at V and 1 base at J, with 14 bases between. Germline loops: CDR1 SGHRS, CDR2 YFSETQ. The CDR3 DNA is TGCGCCAGCAGCTTGTACCCAAGACAAGGGAACACTGAAGCTTTCTTT. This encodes CASSLYPRQGNTEAFF.

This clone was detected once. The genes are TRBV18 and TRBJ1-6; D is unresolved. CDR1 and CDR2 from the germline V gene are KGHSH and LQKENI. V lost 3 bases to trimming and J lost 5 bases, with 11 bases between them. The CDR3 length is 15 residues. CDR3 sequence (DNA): TGTGCCAGCTCACCTGATCGGGGAGATAATTCACCCCTCCACTTT. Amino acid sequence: CASSPDRGDNSPLHF.

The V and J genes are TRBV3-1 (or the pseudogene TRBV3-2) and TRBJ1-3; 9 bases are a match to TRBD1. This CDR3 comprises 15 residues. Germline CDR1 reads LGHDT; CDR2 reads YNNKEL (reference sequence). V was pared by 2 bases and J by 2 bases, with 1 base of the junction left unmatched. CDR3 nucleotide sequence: TGTGCCAGCAGCCAACGACAGGGGGCTGGAAACACCATATATTTT. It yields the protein CASSQRQGAGNTIYF.

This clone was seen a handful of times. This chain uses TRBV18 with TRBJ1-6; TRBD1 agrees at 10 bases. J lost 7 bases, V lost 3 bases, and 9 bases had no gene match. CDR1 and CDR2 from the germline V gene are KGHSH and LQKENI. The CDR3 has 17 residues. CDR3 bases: TGTGCCAGCTCACCCGAACCTGGGACAGGGGTAAATTCACCCCTCCACTTT. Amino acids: CASSPEPGTGVNSPLHF.